This TCR beta chain derives from a study of cytomegalovirus exposure and HLA in healthy donors. PCR was performed using 60 Vbeta and 13 Jbeta primers. Sequenced by immunoSEQ multiplex PCR; TCRdb stores in-frame clones only, minus some. Of about 83,000 clones in the sample, roughly 79% were seen once. This clone has only a few counts. Trimming took 2 bases from V and 6 from J; bases not matched to a gene: 8. The CDR3 is made up of 15 amino acids. In germline, CDR1 is MNHEY, CDR2 SMNVEV (reference sequence). The genes are TRBV27 and TRBJ2-7; 9 bases align to TRBD2. The sample consisted of PBMCs. This receptor was obtained from a woman between 25 and 40 years old in good health and CMV-seronegative. The CDR3: CASSLTGTSPTEQYF. The CDR3 region has the DNA TGTGCCAGCAGTTTAACCGGGACTAGCCCTACCGAGCAGTACTTC.